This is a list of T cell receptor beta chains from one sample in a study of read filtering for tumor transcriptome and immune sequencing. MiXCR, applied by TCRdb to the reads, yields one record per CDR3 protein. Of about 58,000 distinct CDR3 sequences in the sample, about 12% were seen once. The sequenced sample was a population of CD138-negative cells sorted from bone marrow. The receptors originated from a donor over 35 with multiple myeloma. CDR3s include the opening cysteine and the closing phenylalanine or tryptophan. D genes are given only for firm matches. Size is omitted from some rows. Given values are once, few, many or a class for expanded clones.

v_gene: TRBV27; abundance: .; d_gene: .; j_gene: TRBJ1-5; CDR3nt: TGTGCCAGCAGTTCCCTCGGGGGGGGTAGGGCCCTACTTCGGCCCCAGCATTTT; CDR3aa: CASSSLGGGRALLRPQHF
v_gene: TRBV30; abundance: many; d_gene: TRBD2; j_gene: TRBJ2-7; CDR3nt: TGTGCCTGGAGTGTACGACTAGCGGCCTCCTACGAGCAGTACTTC; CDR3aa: CAWSVRLAASYEQYF
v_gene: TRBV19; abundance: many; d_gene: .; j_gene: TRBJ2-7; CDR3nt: TGTGCCAGTAGTTTCAACACCGGGCTGTACTTC; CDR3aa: CASSFNTGLYF
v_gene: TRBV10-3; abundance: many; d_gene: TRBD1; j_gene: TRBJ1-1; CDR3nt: TGTGCCATCACCGCCATGGCCCCCGGACAGGGGACTGAAGCTTTCTTT; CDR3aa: CAITAMAPGQGTEAFF
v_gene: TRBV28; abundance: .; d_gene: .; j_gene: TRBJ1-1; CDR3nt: TGTGCCAGCAGTGATCTTAAAGCGGGGGGTGAAGCTTTCTTT; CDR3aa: CASSDLKAGGEAFF
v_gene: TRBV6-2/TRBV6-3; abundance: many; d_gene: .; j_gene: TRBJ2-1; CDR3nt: TGTGCCAGCAGTTTACAGGGAAAAGTCTACAATGAGCAGTTCTTC; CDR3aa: CASSLQGKVYNEQFF
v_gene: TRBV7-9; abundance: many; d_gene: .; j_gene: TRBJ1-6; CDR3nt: TGTGCCAGCAGCCCAGACGGTGTAGGAGTGAATTCACCCCTCCACTTT; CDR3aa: CASSPDGVGVNSPLHF
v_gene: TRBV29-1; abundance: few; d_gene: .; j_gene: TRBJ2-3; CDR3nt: TGCAGCGTTGGGATTAGCGCTCCCAGACAGTTT; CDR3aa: CSVGISAPRQF
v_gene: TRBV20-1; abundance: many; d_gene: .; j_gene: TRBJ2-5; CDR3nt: TGCAGTGCTAGGATACAGGGAGAGACCCAGTACTTC; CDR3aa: CSARIQGETQYF
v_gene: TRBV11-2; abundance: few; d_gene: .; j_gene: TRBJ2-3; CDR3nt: TGTGCCAGCAGCTTCGGCAGGGAGACAGATACGCAGTATTTT; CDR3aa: CASSFGRETDTQYF
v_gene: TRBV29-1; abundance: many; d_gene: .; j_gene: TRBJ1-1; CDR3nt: TGCAGCGTTGTAACGGGGACGATAAACACTGAAGCTTTCTTT; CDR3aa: CSVVTGTINTEAFF
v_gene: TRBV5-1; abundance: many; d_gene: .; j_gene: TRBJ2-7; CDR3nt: TGCGCCAGCAGCTCCGGTCTTAAAACCGCATCCTACGAGCAGTACTTC; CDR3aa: CASSSGLKTASYEQYF
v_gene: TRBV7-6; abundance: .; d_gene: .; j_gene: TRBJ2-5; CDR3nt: TGTGCCAGCAGCTTACTCCCCCTCGGAGGGGAGACCCAGTACTTC; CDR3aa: CASSLLPLGGETQYF
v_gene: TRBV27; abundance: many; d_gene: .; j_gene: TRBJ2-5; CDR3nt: TGTGCCAGCAGTTCAGGGGGGGCTGGAGAGACCCAGTACTTC; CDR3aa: CASSSGGAGETQYF